At least ten counts were recorded for the clone carrying this T cell receptor (beta chain). The antigen remains undetermined. TCR cDNA, made by 5'RACE template switching, carried an added universal primer site and UMIs. MiXCR, applied by TCRdb to the 5' RACE reads, yields one record per CDR3 protein. The sample records a few hundred thousand distinct CDR3 sequences, 3.5% to 4.5% being singletons. This specimen comes from a study of T cells after yellow fever vaccination. About the research overall: The SMART-Seq v4 Ultra Low Input method served to prepare the low-cell-number fractions.

Study conclusions and caveats: The CD4 compartment and the CD8 compartment contained a small share of clonotypes in common. The study noted that FACS-sorted repertoires could contain abundant clonotypes contaminating from the bulk population.

Specimen: PBMCs, collected 15 days after the yellow fever booster vaccination. The TCR was taken from a man aged 18 to 30 who received the YFV17D yellow fever vaccine.

The CDR3: CASSPTMGDNTEAFF. CDR3 nucleotides: TGTGCCAGCAGTCCCACGATGGGGGATAACACTGAAGCTTTCTTT. The chain uses TRBV12-3 or TRBV12-4 and TRBJ1-1; perhaps TRBD1 as D (5 bases). The CDR3 consists of 15 residues. Trimming removed 5 bases from V and 2 bases from J, with 15 bases in between.